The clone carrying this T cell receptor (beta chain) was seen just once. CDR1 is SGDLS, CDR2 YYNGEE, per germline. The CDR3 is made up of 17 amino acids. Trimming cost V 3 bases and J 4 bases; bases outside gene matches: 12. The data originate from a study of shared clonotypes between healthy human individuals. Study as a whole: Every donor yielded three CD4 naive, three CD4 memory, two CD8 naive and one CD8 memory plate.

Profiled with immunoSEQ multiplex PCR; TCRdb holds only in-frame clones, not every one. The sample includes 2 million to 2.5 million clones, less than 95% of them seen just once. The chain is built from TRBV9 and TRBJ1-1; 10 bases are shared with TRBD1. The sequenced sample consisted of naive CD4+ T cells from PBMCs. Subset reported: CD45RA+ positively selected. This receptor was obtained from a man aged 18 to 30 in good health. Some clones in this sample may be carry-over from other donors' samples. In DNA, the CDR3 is TGTGCCAGCAGCGAACCCAGGACAGGGGGTTTTCGCACTGAAGCTTTCTTT. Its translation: CASSEPRTGGFRTEAFF.